This T cell receptor (beta chain) was recovered during a study of blood T cell repertoires in COVID-19. Overall study context: PBMCs, B-cell-depleted T cells, or T cells were the source of the cDNA or gDNA that made up the material.

Seattle patients were enrolled during active infection and followed longitudinally. Authors' analysis steps: Reference gene primer amplification yielded estimated nucleated cell counts. TCRdb's copy holds only in-frame clones and misses some; the assay was immunoSEQ multiplex PCR. The D gene and trimming were derived from the DNA, and the V and J assignments and clone size from that table. The sample has 200,000 to 250,000 clones, 85% to 90% seen once. V was cut by 0 bases and J by 10 bases, with 28 bases left in between. This CDR3 contains 19 residues. J is TRBJ1-5 and V is TRBV23-1, with D perhaps TRBD1 (6 bases). TRBV23-1 is identified as an open reading frame with a role that is uncertain. This TCR derives from a man aged 30 to 45 with COVID-19, enrolled during active disease. The material sequenced was peripheral blood. Here the CDR3 DNA reads TGCGCCAGCAGTCAATCGGCGAGAATAGACAGGCTGTGGGGGTGTCCCCAGCATTTT. Protein: CASSQSARIDRLWGCPQHF.